Listed here are 9 T cell receptor beta chains from one sample, sequenced in a study of shared clonotypes between healthy human individuals (dated by TCRdb to about 2020). Libraries were constructed by the immunoSEQ multiplex PCR assay. The clones in this table, taken by TCRdb from immuneACCESS, are in-frame only. Not every clone is retained; where verified, under half of the shortfall comes from an unresolved V gene, and the cause of the rest is unknown. A total of more than 2 million clones appear in this sample, about 95% of them only once. The ten largest clones add up to roughly 0.13% of the sample. The sample was naive CD4+ T cells sorted from blood. What this sample's cell subset or site label stands for: CD45RA+ positively selected. These receptors were obtained from a man younger than 30 in good health.

This rearrangement joins TRBV4-1 to TRBJ1-1; no firm D call. The CDR3 has 14 residues. The V end lost 4 bases, the J end lost 1 base, and 10 bases lay between the germline ends. Germline V lookup: CDR1 MGHRA, CDR2 YSYEKL. The CDR3 region is CASSPQGKNTEAFF. For the CDR3, the DNA is TGCGCCAGCAGCCCGCAAGGGAAGAACACTGAAGCTTTCTTT.

The genes are TRBV20-1 and TRBJ2-1, with 7 bases fitting TRBD2. Germline CDR1 and CDR2: DFQATT and SNEGSKA (reference sequence). The V gene end was trimmed by 5 bases and the J gene end by 11 bases; junction bases not matched to a gene: 3. The length of the CDR3 is 10 residues. The CDR3 DNA sequence: TGCAGTGCTTCCGGGACTAAGCAGTTCTTC. This sequence encodes CSASGTKQFF.

The rearrangement links TRBV2 to TRBJ2-1; the D is unclear. V was clipped by 4 bases and J by 3 bases, with 13 bases between them. The CDR3 is 15 residues long. Germline V gene sequence: CDR1 SNHLY, CDR2 FYNNEI. The CDR3 sequence is CASSASIPGYNEQFF. The CDR3, as DNA: TGTGCCAGCAGTGCATCAATCCCAGGCTACAATGAGCAGTTCTTC.

J is TRBJ1-1 and V is TRBV5-1; 9 nucleotides agree with TRBD1. The CDR3 is made up of 15 amino acids. Germline values: CDR1 SGHRS, CDR2 YFSETQ. The V segment lost 3 bases and the J segment 5 bases; nucleotides outside the gene matches: 8. CDR3 nucleotide sequence: TGCGCCAGCAGCTGGCTAGAGGGACAGGGAACTGAAGCTTTCTTT. Encoded protein: CASSWLEGQGTEAFF.

This clone has only one observation. This rearrangement joins TRBV5-4 to TRBJ2-2, with 8 bases that match TRBD1. This CDR3 contains 17 residues. CDR1 is SGHNT, CDR2 YYREEE, per germline (reference sequence). J was trimmed by 4 bases and V by 1 base; bases with no gene match: 9. This CDR3 is CASSLNGPGGRTGELFF. The CDR3 bases are TGTGCCAGCAGCTTGAACGGGCCAGGGGGCCGCACCGGGGAGCTGTTTTTT.

J is TRBJ2-5 and V is TRBV5-4; TRBD1 aligns across 9 bases. Germline assignment: CDR1 SGHNT and CDR2 YYREEE (reference sequence). V dropped 2 bases and J dropped 5; count of bases not matched to a gene: 4. CDR3 length equals 14 residues. The CDR3 reads CASSLTGGSETQYF. CDR3 sequence (DNA): TGTGCCAGCAGCTTAACAGGGGGCAGTGAGACCCAGTACTTC.

The chain recombines TRBV5-6 with TRBJ2-5, with TRBD2 matching over 7 bases. The CDR3 is 14 residues long. The germline V gene encodes CDR1 SGHDT and CDR2 YYEEEE. After removal of 1 base from V and 3 bases from J, the junction contained 3 bases not matched to a gene. This CDR3 reads CASSLRLAEETQYF. The CDR3 nucleotides are TGTGCCAGCAGCTTGCGCCTAGCGGAAGAGACCCAGTACTTC.

The chain couples TRBV30 to TRBJ2-2; D unresolved. The germline V and J ends were trimmed by 4 bases and 6 bases, with 12 bases remaining between them. CDR1 is GTSNPN and CDR2 is SVGIG in the germline V gene (reference sequence). This CDR3 has 13 residues. The CDR3, as DNA: TGTGCCTGGAAGCATACGGTAGCCGGGGAGCTGTTTTTT. Encoded protein: CAWKHTVAGELFF.

The chain links TRBV28 to TRBJ1-1; D possibly corresponds to TRBD1 (5 bases). CDR3 length equals 14 residues. Per germline, CDR1 MDHEN and CDR2 SYDVKM. Trimming stripped 9 bases from V and 4 bases from J, with 18 bases between. CDR3: CASVTAAPGTEAFF. The CDR3 nucleotides read TGTGCCAGTGTGACAGCAGCCCCGGGCACTGAAGCTTTCTTT.